The 25 T cell receptor beta chains presented below share a single source sample, sequenced in a study of Graves' ophthalmopathy and Graves' hyperthyroidism. RNA transcripts provided the template for amplifying TCR beta CDR3 regions. Second-round multiplex PCR followed a first-round RT-PCR using HTBI primers. TCRdb analysed the multiplex PCR reads with MiXCR anew, one entry per CDR3 protein. The data show 680,000 or so distinct CDR3 sequences, with roughly 20% seen just once and about 6.6% held by the top ten. Sample: peripheral blood. These receptors all come from a woman aged 18-29 years with stable Graves' hyperthyroidism. Some clones in this sample may be carry-over from other donors' samples.

V and J are TRBV2 and TRBJ2-2; D uncertain. V shed 2 bases and J shed 6 bases, with 10 bases lying between them. The CDR3 consists of 14 residues. Germline loops: CDR1 SNHLY, CDR2 FYNNEI. DNA of the CDR3: TGTGCCAGCAGTGAAAGTTGGCCCCCCGGGGAGCTGTTTTTT. This gives the protein CASSESWPPGELFF.

The chain carries TRBV28 and TRBJ2-7; 7 nucleotides match TRBD2. V lost 3 bases, J lost 1 base, and 15 bases stayed unmatched. The CDR3 contains 18 residues. Per germline, CDR1 MDHEN and CDR2 SYDVKM. CDR3 loop: CASSFSLSGAQFSYEQYF. In DNA, the CDR3 is TGTGCCAGCAGTTTTAGTCTCAGCGGGGCCCAATTTTCCTACGAGCAGTACTTC.

J is TRBJ2-2 and V is TRBV5-1; D gene unclear. Germline CDR1 is SGHRS and CDR2 is YFSETQ. The CDR3 covers 13 residues. Trimming pared 5 bases from V and 6 bases from J, leaving 11 bases between. The CDR3 is CASSVAVAGELFF. The CDR3 nucleotides are TGCGCCAGCAGTGTAGCAGTGGCCGGGGAGCTGTTTTTT. The full variable domain, with the rest looked up from reference TRBV5-1 and TRBJ2-2, is KAGVTQTPRYLIKTRGQQVTLSCSPISGHRSVSWYQQTPGQGLQFLFEYFSETQRNKGNFPGRFSGRQFSNSRSEMNVSTLELGDSALYLCASSVAVAGELFFGEGSRLTVL.

The chain joins TRBV11-1 to TRBJ1-1; 11 nucleotides line up with TRBD1. The germline V gene encodes CDR1 SGHAT and CDR2 FQDESV (reference sequence). J gave up 1 base and V 5 bases, and 9 bases lay outside the gene matches. CDR3 length: 17 residues. The CDR3 nucleotides read TGTGCCAGCAGCCGGCAGGGACAGGGGGTAGGGAACACTGAAGCTTTCTTT. Its protein is CASSRQGQGVGNTEAFF. Filled out from reference TRBV11-1 and TRBJ1-1, the complete variable domain reads EAEVAQSPRYKITEKSQAVAFWCDPISGHATLYWYRQILGQGPELLVQFQDESVVDDSQLPKDRFSAERLKGVDSTLKIQPAELGDSAMYLCASSRQGQGVGNTEAFFGQGTRLTVV.

This clonotype was detected many times. The J gene is TRBJ2-7, the V gene TRBV6-5; D remains ambiguous. CDR1 is MNHEY, CDR2 SVGAGI, per germline. The CDR3 totals 17 residues. The V end was cut by 0 bases, the J end by 0 bases, with 15 bases between. CDR3 sequence: CASSYSTPGRSSYEQYF. The DNA of the CDR3 is TGTGCCAGCAGTTACTCAACCCCGGGCAGGAGCTCCTACGAGCAGTACTTC.

The genes are TRBV6-5 and TRBJ2-5; D unclear. CDR3 length: 16 residues. The germline V gene has CDR1 MNHEY and CDR2 SVGAGI. The germline V and J ends were trimmed by 2 bases and 5 bases, with 18 bases remaining between them. The CDR3 DNA is TGTGCCAGCAGTTACAAGTTGAACCCTCTCCCGGAGACCCAGTACTTC. It is translated as CASSYKLNPLPETQYF.

This clonotype has a handful of counts. The genes are TRBV15 and TRBJ1-1, with D unclear. The germline gives CDR1 LNHNV, CDR2 YYDKDF (reference sequence). V was cut by 5 bases and J by 3 bases, with 13 bases left in between. CDR3 size: 14 residues. CDR3 sequence reads: CATSGRKTYTEAFF. The CDR3 DNA is TGTGCCACCAGCGGCAGGAAGACGTACACTGAAGCTTTCTTT.

This clonotype has ten or more counts. The chain combines TRBV28 with TRBJ1-3, with D unresolved. This CDR3 is built from 14 residues. V was cut by 3 bases and J by 4 bases, with 10 bases left in between. Looked up from germline, CDR1 is MDHEN and CDR2 is SYDVKM. CDR3 residues: CASSLTQQGNTIYF. CDR3 nucleotides: TGTGCCAGCAGTTTGACGCAGCAGGGAAACACCATATATTTT.

This clonotype was seen repeatedly, ten times or more. The chain recombines TRBV5-1 with TRBJ1-2; no reliable D call. Trimming stripped 0 bases from V and 6 bases from J, with 9 bases between. The CDR3 has 13 amino acids. Per the germline V gene, CDR1 is SGHRS and CDR2 is YFSETQ. CDR3 sequence (DNA): TGCGCCAGCAGCTTGGCTGTCAGCGATGGCTACACCTTC. Translation gives CASSLAVSDGYTF.

This clonotype has a count of ten or more. The chain couples TRBV6-5 to TRBJ1-1, with 8 bases lining up with TRBD1. This CDR3 has 16 amino acids. With V trimmed by 5 bases and J by 4 bases, 12 bases remained unmatched. Germline lookup yields CDR1 MNHEY and CDR2 SVGAGI. CDR3 in amino acids: CASSPTGAGMGTEAFF. The CDR3 nucleotides read TGTGCCAGCAGTCCGACAGGGGCCGGAATGGGCACTGAAGCTTTCTTT.

The chain carries TRBV24-1 and TRBJ2-2; no clear D gene. V gave up 0 bases and J gave up 7 bases, with 11 bases separating them. CDR3 length: 15 residues. Germline CDR1 and CDR2: KGHDR and SFDVKD. In nucleotides, the CDR3 is TGTGCCACCAGTGATTTGGCCACTCATGTCGGGGAGCTGTTTTTT. Translating gives CATSDLATHVGELFF.

There are many counts of this clonotype. This chain joins TRBV6-1 and TRBJ1-5; D perhaps matches TRBD1 (6 bases). Per the germline V gene, CDR1 is MNHNS and CDR2 is SASEGT. Trimming took off 3 bases at V and 2 bases at J, with 11 bases between the two ends. This CDR3 is built from 15 residues. This chain's CDR3 is CASSDARGGNQPQHF. The CDR3 nucleotides read TGTGCCAGCAGTGACGCCAGGGGCGGCAATCAGCCCCAGCATTTT.

The J gene is TRBJ2-7, the V gene TRBV3-1; perhaps TRBD2 as D (6 bases). The CDR3 has 15 amino acids. V lost 3 bases and J 3 bases, leaving 15 bases between the germline ends. Germline V lookup: CDR1 LGHDT, CDR2 YNNKEL (reference sequence). CDR3 region: CASSHKLTGVYEQYF. In nucleotides, the CDR3 is TGTGCCAGCAGCCATAAACTGACGGGAGTCTACGAGCAGTACTTC.

As to this clonotype: This may come from a read error, since a much larger clone is one base off. This chain joins TRBV2 and TRBJ1-5, with 8 bases that match TRBD1. The CDR3 is 17 amino acids. Germline V gene lookup returns CDR1 SNHLY and CDR2 FYNNEI. V gave up 6 bases and J gave up 3 bases; unmatched junction bases: 13. DNA for the CDR3: TGTGCCAGCAGCCGACTCGGGACAGGAGAACTCAATCAGCCCCAGCATTTT. This sequence encodes CASSRLGTGELNQPQHF.

This rearrangement joins TRBV24-1 to TRBJ2-1; 7 nucleotides align to TRBD1. Germline V gene lookup returns CDR1 KGHDR and CDR2 SFDVKD. V shed 1 base and J 8 bases; nucleotides not matched to a gene: 1. The CDR3 covers 13 residues. The chain's CDR3 is CATSDFGTDEQFF. The CDR3 coding sequence is TGTGCCACCAGTGATTTTGGGACAGATGAGCAGTTCTTC.

The chain is built from TRBV30 and TRBJ1-5, with no clear D. This CDR3 contains 13 residues. Germline-derived CDR1 and CDR2 are GTSNPN and SVGIG (reference sequence). V was pared by 2 bases and J by 0 bases, with 5 bases between. The CDR3 region has the DNA TGTGCCTGGAGTCAGGATAGCAATCAGCCCCAGCATTTT. Amino acids: CAWSQDSNQPQHF.

This clonotype was seen only a few times. The chain combines TRBV6-5 with TRBJ1-5; D gene unclear. The germline V gene encodes CDR1 MNHEY and CDR2 SVGAGI. Between the trimmed V and J ends, which lost 0 bases and 4 bases, there was a span of 7 bases. The CDR3 has 14 amino acids. CDR3 sequence reads: CASSYSFRNQPQHF. CDR3 sequence (DNA): TGTGCCAGCAGTTACTCGTTCAGAAATCAGCCCCAGCATTTT.

There are many counts of this clonotype. V usage is TRBV6-1 and J usage is TRBJ2-2, with D possibly being TRBD2 (6 bases). Germline lookup yields CDR1 MNHNS and CDR2 SASEGT. V lost 3 bases to trimming and J lost 7 bases, with 12 bases between them. This CDR3 has 14 residues. In DNA form, the CDR3 reads TGTGCCAGCAGTGACCGGGAGTCGGTCGGGGAGCTGTTTTTT. Translated: CASSDRESVGELFF.

The chain employs TRBV7-9 and TRBJ1-3; D remains ambiguous. This CDR3 spans 13 amino acids. The ends were cut back, 5 bases at V and 5 bases at J, with 10 bases in the middle. Germline V lookup: CDR1 SEHNR, CDR2 FQNEAQ (reference sequence). The CDR3 reads CASSPDGRNTIYF. CDR3 coding DNA: TGTGCCAGCAGCCCCGACGGAAGAAACACCATATATTTT.

This clonotype appeared a few times. This chain joins TRBV9 and TRBJ2-2, with 7 bases fitting TRBD2. CDR1 and CDR2 from the germline V gene are SGDLS and YYNGEE. The ends lost 2 bases at V and 7 bases at J; junction bases unmatched: 14. The CDR3 extends over 17 amino acids. CDR3 in DNA: TGTGCCAGCAGCGTTTCTTCGTATGGGGCGGGGGTCGGGGAGCTGTTTTTT. Translation: CASSVSSYGAGVGELFF.

The chain carries TRBV11-1 and TRBJ1-1; maybe TRBD1 (6 bases). CDR1 SGHAT and CDR2 FQDESV come from the germline V gene (reference sequence). Trimming shortened V by 3 bases and J by 6 bases, and 14 bases separated the two germline ends. The CDR3 length is 14 residues. The CDR3 sequence: CASSFYRDAPEAFF. For the CDR3, the DNA is TGTGCCAGCAGCTTCTACAGGGATGCCCCTGAAGCTTTCTTT.

This clonotype appeared many times. DNA of the CDR3: TGTGCCAGTCCCAACTACGAGCAGTACTTC. Its translation is CASPNYEQYF. The chain uses TRBV28 and TRBJ2-7, with D unresolved. CDR3 size: 10 residues. The V end was cut by 9 bases, the J end by 3 bases, with 6 bases between. Germline V gene data show CDR1 as MDHEN and CDR2 as SYDVKM.

This clonotype has at least ten counts. V is TRBV3-1 and J is TRBJ1-2; D is ambiguous. The germline gives CDR1 LGHDT, CDR2 YNNKEL (reference sequence). The V and J ends lost 3 bases and 1 base respectively, with 6 bases between them. The CDR3 covers 13 residues. Written as DNA, the CDR3 is TGTGCCAGCAGCCATAAGCTTAACTATGGCTACACCTTC. This gives the protein CASSHKLNYGYTF.

The rearrangement links TRBV6-2 or TRBV6-3 to TRBJ1-5; D remains ambiguous. With 4 bases removed from V and 0 bases from J, the gap between germline ends came to 10 bases. The CDR3 extends over 15 amino acids. CDR1 is MNHEY, CDR2 SVGEGT, per germline. This CDR3 is CASSSSYYSNQPQHF. The CDR3 DNA follows: TGTGCCAGCAGTTCCAGCTATTATAGCAATCAGCCCCAGCATTTT.

This clonotype was counted many times. This rearrangement joins TRBV28 to TRBJ1-2, with TRBD1 identical over 10 bases. Per the germline V gene, CDR1 is MDHEN and CDR2 is SYDVKM. The CDR3 is 14 amino acids. The V segment lost 8 bases and the J segment 8 bases; nucleotides outside the gene matches: 11. CDR3 bases: TGTGCCAGCTCACCACCTGGACAGGGGGGAGGCTACACCTTC. Encoded protein: CASSPPGQGGGYTF.